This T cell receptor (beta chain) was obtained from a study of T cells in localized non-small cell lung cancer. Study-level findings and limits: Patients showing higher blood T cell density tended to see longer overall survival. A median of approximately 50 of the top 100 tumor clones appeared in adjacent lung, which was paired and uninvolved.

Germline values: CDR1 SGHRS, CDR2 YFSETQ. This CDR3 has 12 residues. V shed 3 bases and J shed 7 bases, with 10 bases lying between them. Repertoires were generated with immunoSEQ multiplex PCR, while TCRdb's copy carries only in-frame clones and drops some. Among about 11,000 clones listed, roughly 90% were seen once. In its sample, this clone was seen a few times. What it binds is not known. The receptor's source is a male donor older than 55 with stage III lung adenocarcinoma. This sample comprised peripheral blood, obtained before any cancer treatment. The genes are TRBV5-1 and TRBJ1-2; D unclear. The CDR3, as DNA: TGCGCCAGCAGCTCGACCCTCGGTGGCTACACCTTC. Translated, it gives CASSSTLGGYTF.